This T cell receptor (beta chain) comes out of a study of blood T cell repertoires in COVID-19. Overall study context: Sources were T cells, B-cell-depleted T cells, or PBMCs; the material itself was cDNA or gDNA.

In the authors' workflow: Reference gene primer amplification yielded estimated nucleated cell counts. TCRdb keeps only in-frame clones here, not all; method: immunoSEQ multiplex PCR. V, J and clone size were drawn from that table, and D and trimming were deduced from the DNA. The sample has about 180,000 clones, 70% to 80% seen once. CDR3 size: 14 residues. Trimming took off 7 bases at V and 2 bases at J, with 13 bases between the two ends. Germline V lookup: CDR1 MGHDK, CDR2 SYGVNS. This TCR was sampled from a man aged 60 to 75 who had been exposed to COVID-19. This chain links TRBV25-1 with TRBJ2-3; perhaps TRBD1 as D (6 bases). Sequencing was done on a sample of PBMCs or T cells enriched from blood (not recorded which). CDR3 in amino acids: CASIGGLPTDTQYF. The CDR3 DNA is TGTGCCAGCATAGGGGGTCTTCCCACAGATACGCAGTATTTT.